This T cell receptor beta chain was documented in a study of T cell responses to AZD1222 COVID-19 vaccine. Regarding the study as a whole: Repertoire samples came only from after the peak T cell response. Baseline testing showed seropositivity in only six or seven AZD1222 recipients.

In regard to this clone: Its antigen is unknown.

The V gene's germline CDR1 is MNHEY and CDR2 SMNVEV (reference sequence). The CDR3 totals 17 residues. V was trimmed by 2 bases and J by 0 bases, leaving 16 bases between them. Second-dose timings of about 4 or about 12 weeks were pooled. The table came from immunoSEQ multiplex PCR; TCRdb's copy has only in-frame clones and leaves some out. The table has more than 85,000 clones, 80% to 90% seen once; the top ten hold roughly 4.5%. The specimen was peripheral blood, collected 28 days after the second AZD1222 dose. This TCR derives from an adult who received the AZD1222 COVID-19 vaccine. V and J are TRBV27 and TRBJ1-1; D unresolved. Here the CDR3 DNA reads TGTGCCAGCAGTTTAACCCTTGTGGGGTTTATGAACACTGAAGCTTTCTTT. Translation: CASSLTLVGFMNTEAFF.